These T cell receptor beta chains were read from a single sample in a study of blood T cell repertoires in COVID-19. Using immunoSEQ multiplex PCR, the repertoire was profiled, and TCRdb retains in-frame clones only, with some absent. This table has 250,000 to 300,000 clones, more than 70% appearing once. Sequencing was done on a sample of peripheral blood. The receptors come from a woman under 30 with acute or convalescent COVID-19. CDR3s include the opening cysteine and the closing phenylalanine or tryptophan.

v_gene	CDR3aa
TRBV28	CASRGTGDYGYTF
TRBV15	CATSRVGRTGGELFF
TRBV12-3/TRBV12-4	CASSSRQNYGYTF
TRBV28	CASSPGGTGYEQYF
TRBV6-2/TRBV6-3	CASSYSTQPQHF
TRBV19	CASSKTIYTDTQYF
TRBV4-3	CASSQESSGGTGELFF
TRBV5-4	CASSFSGTGAFGYGYTF
TRBV6-5	CASRPGETKNIQYF
TRBV19	CASSGLAKGSTDTQYF
TRBV5-4	CASSSDRRVFYEQYF
TRBV6-1	CASSEAWAGSSYEQYF
TRBV6-5	CASRGGGSSIYEQYF
TRBV7-9	CASSGQAGNTIYF
TRBV5-1	CASSLGTSGQQETQYF
TRBV11-2	CASSYGTGPYYGYTF
TRBV28	CASRGTSGTQETQYF
TRBV7-3	CASSPAGQRHNEQFF
TRBV6-5	CASRRTVYSNQPQHF
TRBV9	CASSPRDSYSYEQYF
TRBV7-6	CASSLGTGTSGLDEQFF
TRBV9	CASSGLAGTNTGELFF
TRBV6-5	CASRWDRVSYEQYF
TRBV12-5	CASGTGTSGNQETQYF
TRBV6-5	CASSYERDSGSIQYF
TRBV11-2	CASSLVMNYGYTF
TRBV5-1	CASSYQAGSSYNEQFF
TRBV11-2	CASSFGGGDSPLHF
TRBV29-1	CSVEGGRGETQYF
TRBV6-1	CASSEATRVRDEYTF
TRBV18	CASADRTNYGYTF
TRBV9	CASSVVVVRGQAGELFF
TRBV19	CASSGGQVDSYEQYF
TRBV14	CASSQFSRSSGNTIYF
TRBV2	CASKTSGSIRGEQFF
TRBV6-6	CAGGHRNTGELFF